This record covers a single TCR beta chain. This sample was taken from a study of blood T cell repertoires in COVID-19. In the study overall: COVID-19 samples from acute and convalescent phases originated in the United States, Italy and Spain.

Method: immunoSEQ multiplex PCR; TCRdb's copy keeps in-frame clones and lacks some. The data show around 180,000 clones, approximately 81% seen once. Followed over time, Seattle patients had been enrolled while infection was active. V lost 3 bases to trimming and J lost 0 bases, with 10 bases between them. The length of the CDR3 is 15 residues. In germline, CDR1 is SGHTA, CDR2 FQGNSA. This sequence joins TRBV7-2 and TRBJ2-3, with a tentative D call TRBD2 (5 bases). This sequence originates from a person between 65 and 79 years old with COVID-19, enrolled during active disease. The source material was peripheral blood. For the CDR3, the DNA is TGTGCCAGCAGCTTCGGGGAATTTAGCACAGATACGCAGTATTTT. It yields the protein CASSFGEFSTDTQYF.